One sample yielded the 19 T cell receptor beta chains listed below, sequenced in a study of patients and donors after allogeneic stem cell transplantation. TCRdb passed the RT-PCR reads through MiXCR, listing each CDR3 protein once. The repertoire holds a few hundred thousand distinct CDR3 sequences, with less than 50% as singletons. The sequencing input was blood, either unsorted or a sorted T cell fraction (not recorded which). The receptors were gathered from a human donor who was either an allogeneic HSCT recipient or a stem cell or donor lymphocyte infusion donor (not recorded which). It is not recorded whose cells these are; they may come from a transplant donor.

This clonotype has a handful of counts. The V call is TRBV27, the J call TRBJ1-5, with D maybe TRBD1 (5 bases). Germline CDR1 MNHEY, CDR2 SMNVEV (reference sequence). V dropped 3 bases and J dropped 6 bases, with 9 bases sitting between them. The CDR3 runs to 13 residues. The CDR3 is CASSFQGFQPQHF. CDR3 sequence (DNA): TGTGCCAGCAGTTTTCAGGGATTTCAGCCCCAGCATTTT.

The chain is built from TRBV6-5 and TRBJ2-3, with D perhaps being TRBD1 or TRBD2 (5 bases each). This CDR3 spans 13 amino acids. V shed 5 bases and J shed 1 base, with 7 bases lying between them. Germline V gene data show CDR1 as MNHEY and CDR2 as SVGAGI. As DNA, the CDR3 is TGTGCCAGCAGTCAGGGACGCACAGATACGCAGTATTTT. Its translation: CASSQGRTDTQYF.

V usage is TRBV5-1 and J usage is TRBJ1-4, with a tentative D call TRBD1 (5 bases). Germline values: CDR1 SGHRS, CDR2 YFSETQ. The CDR3 totals 14 residues. The germline V and J ends were trimmed by 4 bases and 3 bases, with 10 bases remaining between them. The CDR3: CASSITGANEKLFF. In DNA, the CDR3 is TGCGCCAGCAGCATTACAGGAGCTAATGAAAAACTGTTTTTT.

The rearrangement uses TRBV3-1 and TRBJ1-5, with a weak D call TRBD1 (5 bases). V was trimmed by 0 bases and J by 14 bases, leaving 14 bases between them. Germline-derived CDR1 and CDR2 are LGHDT and YNNKEL (reference sequence). The CDR3 covers 13 residues. CDR3 coding DNA: TGTGCCAGCAGCCAAGATGCCCGGGGCCTAAAGCATTTT. The encoded protein is CASSQDARGLKHF.

This clonotype showed up just a few times. V usage is TRBV12-3 or TRBV12-4 and J usage is TRBJ2-7; D may correspond to TRBD1 or TRBD2 (6 bases each). CDR3 length equals 14 residues. V was shortened by 5 bases and J by 2 bases, with 13 bases between the two germline ends. Here the CDR3 DNA reads TGTGCCAGCAGTCGACGGGGGCTCCCCTACGAGCAGTACTTC. It is translated as CASSRRGLPYEQYF.

This chain uses TRBV3-1 with TRBJ1-1; D call uncertain. Trimming pared 3 bases from V and 1 base from J, leaving 9 bases between. Germline assignment: CDR1 LGHDT and CDR2 YNNKEL (reference sequence). This CDR3 is built from 14 residues. The CDR3 DNA is TGTGCCAGCAGCCAGCGGGAGGCGAACACTGAAGCTTTCTTT. Its protein is CASSQREANTEAFF.

This clonotype was counted only a few times. The chain carries TRBV5-6 and TRBJ2-1, with TRBD1 matching over 9 bases. With 4 bases clipped from V and 1 base from J, the junction kept 6 bases outside the gene matches. From germline, CDR1 is SGHDT and CDR2 YYEEEE. CDR3 length: 16 residues. Here the CDR3 reads CASSPGTGQSYNEQFF. CDR3 DNA sequence: TGTGCCAGCAGCCCCGGGACAGGGCAATCCTACAATGAGCAGTTCTTC.

This chain uses TRBV20-1 with TRBJ1-5; 7 bases fit TRBD1. CDR1 DFQATT and CDR2 SNEGSKA come from the germline V gene (reference sequence). This CDR3 comprises 14 residues. The V and J ends lost 4 bases and 0 bases, in that order; junction bases with no gene match: 3. CDR3 nucleotides: TGCAGTGCTACCGACAGGGATAGCAATCAGCCCCAGCATTTT. Translated, it gives CSATDRDSNQPQHF.

The rearrangement links TRBV18 to TRBJ1-1; D gene uncertain. The germline gives CDR1 KGHSH, CDR2 LQKENI. V was pared by 6 bases and J by 5 bases, with 19 bases between. The CDR3 is 15 residues long. In DNA, the CDR3 is TGTGCCAGCTCCCGGTCTGACTTGTTGGATACTGAAGCTTTCTTT. It encodes CASSRSDLLDTEAFF.

This chain joins TRBV29-1 and TRBJ2-3; possible D gene TRBD2, 5 bases. Trimming took off 3 bases at V and 4 bases at J, with 11 bases between the two ends. The CDR3 is made up of 13 amino acids. CDR1 is SQVTM, CDR2 ANQGSEA, per germline. CDR3 in DNA: TGCAGCGTTGACGGGCCCGGGGCAGATACGCAGTATTTT. Protein sequence: CSVDGPGADTQYF.

This chain links TRBV6-1 with TRBJ1-4; perhaps TRBD1 as D (6 bases). The ends were cut back, 3 bases at V and 2 bases at J, with 7 bases in the middle. The CDR3 is 14 residues long. Germline CDR1 reads MNHNS; CDR2 reads SASEGT. CDR3 in DNA: TGTGCCAGCAGTGATGGGGGCACTAATGAAAAACTGTTTTTT. Protein sequence: CASSDGGTNEKLFF.

This clonotype was picked up one time. The V call is TRBV20-1, the J call TRBJ1-5; 8 bases are a match to TRBD1. Germline CDR1 is DFQATT and CDR2 is SNEGSKA (reference sequence). CDR3 length: 12 amino acids. Trimming removed 4 bases from V and 6 bases from J; junction bases left unmatched: 2. In DNA, the CDR3 is TGCAGTGCTAAGACAGGGGTTCAGCCCCAGCATTTT. Translated: CSAKTGVQPQHF.

The CDR3 DNA reads as TGTGCCAGCAGCTTGGGGGGGCTAAGCTCTGGAAACACCATATATTTT. It yields the protein CASSLGGLSSGNTIYF. The gene calls are TRBV7-2 and TRBJ1-3; tentatively, D is TRBD1 (6 bases). Looked up from germline, CDR1 is SGHTA and CDR2 is FQGNSA. Trimming shortened V by 3 bases and J by 0 bases, and 12 bases separated the two germline ends. The CDR3 is 16 residues long.

The chain uses TRBV24-1 and TRBJ2-1, with D perhaps matching TRBD1 or TRBD2 (5 bases each). Germline-derived CDR1 and CDR2 are KGHDR and SFDVKD. The CDR3 runs to 14 residues. The V and J ends lost 10 bases and 8 bases respectively, with 20 bases between them. In DNA, the CDR3 is TGTGCCACTAGCCAGGGAGTGGGTTTTGATGAGCAGTTCTTC. It translates to CATSQGVGFDEQFF.

The sample holds a few counts of this clonotype. CDR3 DNA sequence: TGCGCCAGCAGCCAAATGGTTAGCGTGCCTAGCACAGATACGCAGTATTTT. Translated, it gives CASSQMVSVPSTDTQYF. This rearrangement joins TRBV4-3 to TRBJ2-3; D may be TRBD2 (5 bases). The V and J ends lost 2 bases and 0 bases respectively, with 15 bases between them. Germline V gives CDR1 LGHNA, CDR2 YSLEER. CDR3 length equals 17 residues.

This clonotype was detected only a few times. The J gene is TRBJ1-2, the V gene TRBV3-1, with D possibly matching TRBD1 (5 bases). The length of the CDR3 is 13 residues. Germline values: CDR1 LGHDT, CDR2 YNNKEL (reference sequence). V shed 4 bases and J shed 8 bases, with 14 bases lying between them. The CDR3 spells CASSPRTTQGYTF. CDR3 DNA: TGTGCCAGCAGCCCGCGGACAACGCAAGGCTACACCTTC.

The chain recombines TRBV4-2 with TRBJ1-5; D is unclear. The CDR3 has 16 amino acids. Germline V gene lookup returns CDR1 LGHNA and CDR2 YNFKEQ. V was pared by 0 bases and J by 0 bases, with 9 bases between. The CDR3 sequence: CASSQEPGISNQPQHF. Here the CDR3 DNA reads TGTGCCAGCAGCCAAGAACCGGGAATTAGCAATCAGCCCCAGCATTTT.

This clonotype came up a few times. V and J are TRBV9 and TRBJ1-5; D is uncertain. This CDR3 region has 14 residues. V was cut by 4 bases and J by 0 bases, with 8 bases left in between. Germline loops: CDR1 SGDLS, CDR2 YYNGEE. Here the CDR3 reads CASSTGPSNQPQHF. CDR3 DNA sequence: TGTGCCAGCAGCACCGGGCCTAGCAATCAGCCCCAGCATTTT.

Turning to this clonotype: At one end the junction does not follow the germline gene, possibly because of a read error. The CDR3 is CAISKSQGAGNTIYF. CDR3 nucleotide sequence: TGTGCCATCAGTAAGTCACAGGGTGCCGGAAACACCATATATTTT. This chain uses TRBV10-3 with TRBJ1-3, with D tentatively TRBD1 (6 bases). Looked up from germline, CDR1 is ENHRY and CDR2 is SYGVKD. The CDR3 has 15 residues.